The rows below give T cell receptor beta chains drawn from one sample of a study of radiotherapy plus CTLA-4 blockade in lung cancer. Only in-frame clones appear in the TCRdb table, and some are missing; sequencing was by immunoSEQ multiplex PCR. The sample contains about 84,000 clones, approximately 75% of which appear only once. The sequenced sample was peripheral blood, obtained from a patient treated with radiotherapy plus ipilimumab. These TCRs come from a human donor with non-small cell lung cancer that progressed on radiotherapy plus ipilimumab. CDR3s include the opening cysteine and the closing phenylalanine or tryptophan. The D gene is left open where the match is weak. Not every row has a clone size; where given, it reads once, few, many or a size class.

cdr3_aa cdr3_nt j_call d_call v_call clone_size
CASSPGTGEQYF TGTGCCAGCAGCCCTGGGACGGGCGAGCAGTACTTC TRBJ2-7 - TRBV7-8 -
CASSYFSSGANVLTF TGTGCCAGCAGTTACTTCAGCTCTGGGGCCAACGTCCTGACTTTC TRBJ2-6 - TRBV6-5 -
CASSPRPHTEAFF TGTGCCAGCAGCCCCCGACCACACACTGAAGCTTTCTTT TRBJ1-1 - TRBV9 once
CASTVRTVSTGELFF TGTGCCAGCACCGTCCGGACAGTGTCCACCGGGGAGCTGTTTTTT TRBJ2-2 - TRBV6-1 -
CASSPRLGGNTEAFF TGTGCCAGCAGCCCCAGGTTAGGGGGGAACACTGAAGCTTTCTTT TRBJ1-1 - TRBV9 -
CASSWGGTTYNEQFF TGTGCCAGCAGCTGGGGCGGGACGACTTACAATGAGCAGTTCTTC TRBJ2-1 - TRBV7-9 -
CAHAKGGPSYEQYF TGTGCCCATGCAAAAGGCGGTCCTTCCTACGAGCAGTACTTC TRBJ2-7 - TRBV28 -
CSVTPGDTQYF TGCAGCGTCACCCCCGGGGATACGCAGTATTTT TRBJ2-3 - TRBV29-1 -
CAISDGSYEQYF TGTGCCATCAGTGACGGCTCCTACGAGCAGTACTTC TRBJ2-7 - TRBV10-3 large
CASSRASGIVYEQYF TGTGCCAGCAGTCGAGCTAGCGGGATAGTCTACGAGCAGTACTTC TRBJ2-7 TRBD2 TRBV28 once
CASSLHTGVTQETQYF TGTGCCAGCAGTTTACACACAGGAGTTACCCAAGAGACCCAGTACTTC TRBJ2-5 - TRBV27 -
CASSAGLAGSTDTQYF TGTGCCAGCAGCGCTGGACTAGCGGGGAGCACAGATACGCAGTATTTT TRBJ2-3 TRBD2 TRBV9 few
CASSLSGEQYF TGCGCCAGCAGCTTATCGGGCGAGCAGTACTTC TRBJ2-7 - TRBV5-1 -
CSVLRGPLGGYTF TGCAGCGTTCTCAGGGGGCCTTTGGGTGGCTACACCTTC TRBJ1-2 TRBD1 TRBV29-1 -
CASSFRTQDVNTEAFF TGCGCCAGCAGCTTCCGAACCCAGGATGTGAACACTGAAGCTTTCTTT TRBJ1-1 - TRBV5-1 -
CASSFGSNEKLFF TGTGCCAGCAGTTTCGGCAGCAATGAAAAACTGTTTTTT TRBJ1-4 - TRBV28 -
CASSWGGINEQYF TGTGCCAGCAGTTGGGGGGGCATAAACGAGCAGTACTTC TRBJ2-7 - TRBV6-6 -
CASSAGAYSNQPQHF TGTGCCAGCTCAGCAGGGGCTTATAGCAATCAGCCCCAGCATTTT TRBJ1-5 - TRBV18 -
CASNSGRGRTDTQYF TGCGCCAGCAACTCAGGGAGGGGTCGGACAGATACGCAGTATTTT TRBJ2-3 TRBD2 TRBV4-1 once
CASSDSIGGYNEQFF TGTGCCAGCAGTGACTCGATTGGGGGTTACAATGAGCAGTTCTTC TRBJ2-1 - TRBV6-4 -
CASSVTGGGSTDTQYF TGTGCCAGCAGCGTAACGGGGGGTGGAAGCACAGATACGCAGTATTTT TRBJ2-3 TRBD2 TRBV9 -
CASSYSGTRNQPQHF TGTGCCAGCAGTTACTCAGGGACACGCAATCAGCCCCAGCATTTT TRBJ1-5 - TRBV6-5 -
CASSLPGLGSEQYF TGTGCCAGCAGCTTACCGGGACTCGGCTCAGAGCAGTACTTC TRBJ2-7 - TRBV7-9 -
CASSVGLAGLNEQFF TGTGCCAGCAGCGTTGGGCTAGCGGGACTCAATGAGCAGTTCTTC TRBJ2-1 TRBD2 TRBV7-2 -
CASSQAIQGAYEQYF TGCGCCAGCAGCCAAGCGATACAGGGGGCCTACGAGCAGTACTTC TRBJ2-7 TRBD1 TRBV4-1 -
CASSSEDRGLETQYF TGTGCCAGCAGCTCCGAGGACAGGGGGTTGGAGACCCAGTACTTC TRBJ2-5 TRBD1 TRBV11-2 -
CASSADYGYTF TGTGCCAGCAGTGCCGACTATGGCTACACCTTC TRBJ1-2 - TRBV28 -
CASTLGGSTGELFF TGTGCCAGCACCCTAGGGGGGAGCACCGGGGAGCTGTTTTTT TRBJ2-2 - TRBV7-3 -
CASSFGSWGTQYF TGTGCCAGCAGCTTCGGGTCCTGGGGGACCCAGTACTTC TRBJ2-5 - TRBV7-2 -
CASSATGPANTGELFF TGTGCCAGCAGCGCAACGGGACCCGCGAACACCGGGGAGCTGTTTTTT TRBJ2-2 - TRBV9 -
CASSPQYRTEAFF TGTGCCAGCAGCCCGCAGTACCGCACTGAAGCTTTCTTT TRBJ1-1 - TRBV14 -
CAAYSRDRGELFF TGTGCTGCCTATTCCCGGGATCGCGGGGAGCTGTTTTTT TRBJ2-2 - TRBV19 -